This T cell receptor beta chain was sequenced in a study of Ad26.COV2.S vaccination and SARS-CoV-2 variants. Overall study: This donor came from the COV1001 trial of Ad26.COV2.S. Ad26.COV2.S, an intramuscular injection, was given once or twice 56 days apart. Whole-study findings and limits: For non-spike TCRs, breadth in vaccine recipients resembled that in placebo recipients.

Turning to this clone: Its matching antigen is unknown.

The trim removed 6 bases at V and 11 bases at J, leaving 6 bases unmatched. CDR3 length equals 11 residues. Indicated treatment: around 19 received Ad26.COV2.S at low or high dose, single or two shots; 5 received placebo; per-sample allocation not given. Sampling took place 63 days after the first vaccine or placebo injection. An Ad26 vector expressing Wuhan-strain SARS-CoV-2 spike served as the vaccine. TCRdb's table, derived via immunoSEQ multiplex PCR, lists solely in-frame clones and lacks some. The data hold about 680,000 clones, with 89% observed a single time. The sequencing used peripheral blood, collected in a trial of Ad26.COV2.S vaccine versus placebo. The receptor was derived from a person aged 18-60 years who received the Ad26.COV2.S COVID-19 vaccine or a placebo. This chain joins TRBV12-3 or TRBV12-4 and TRBJ1-1, with 7 bases matching TRBD1. This chain's CDR3 is CASRHRGGAFF. CDR3 nucleotides: TGTGCCAGCAGACACAGGGGAGGCGCTTTCTTT.